The text below deals with one TCR beta chain. As yet, its antigen is unknown. This sample is part of a study of T cell repertoires in ileal Crohn's disease. The wider study: Less than 45% were active smokers at surgery; median disease duration was around 7.9 years. All patients had surgery for stricturing (approximately 60%) or penetrating (approximately 39%) disease. About half received postoperative treatment, roughly twelve with thiopurines and around 20 anti-TNF. Overall study findings and caveats: Mucosal expansions were suggested to be mainly CD8 T cells.

Using immunoSEQ multiplex PCR, the repertoire was profiled, and TCRdb retains in-frame clones only, with some absent. The data hold several thousand clones, with 65% to 80% observed a single time. The source of this sequence is an adult with Crohn's disease. Material for sequencing was ileal tissue.

CDR3 in DNA: TGTGCCAGCAGCCCGGGGACCCGGGAGAAACTGTTTTTT. It specifies CASSPGTREKLFF. V usage is TRBV11-2 and J usage is TRBJ1-4; tentative D call: TRBD1 (5 bases). Germline V gives CDR1 SGHAT, CDR2 FQNNGV. The CDR3 is 13 amino acids. V lost 5 bases, J lost 11 bases, and 15 bases lay in between. Full variable domain (outside the CDR3, taken from reference TRBV11-2 and TRBJ1-4): EAGVAQSPRYKIIEKRQSVAFWCNPISGHATLYWYQQILGQGPKLLIQFQNNGVVDDSQLPKDRFSAERLKGVDSTLKIQPAKLEDSAVYLCASSPGTREKLFFGSGTQLSVL.